This record concerns one TCR beta chain sequence. What it binds is not known. Sequenced material consisted of expressed TCRB transcripts (all of the isolated RNA was reverse transcribed). Profiling relied on immunoSEQ multiplex PCR, and the TCRdb table lists in-frame clones only, not all of them. The sample carries about 700,000 clones, 13% recorded once. The sample belongs to a study of beta chain features in type 1 diabetes. Study-level results: In every one of the four CD4+ subsets, TCRB CDR3s were moderately but significantly shorter in Type 1 diabetes patients. Across patients, naive, central memory and Treg TCRB repertoires exhibited apparently greater similarity than was observed across healthy donors.

One heparinised blood draw averaging about 110 mL was given by each donor. Central memory, naive, regulatory and stem cell-like memory CD4+ cells were sorted by CD45RO/CCR7/CD25/CD127/CD95/CD27. Germline lookup yields CDR1 SGHRS and CDR2 YFSETQ. The junction had 13 bases not matched to a gene; V was cut back by 4 bases and J by 4 bases. The CDR3 totals 16 residues. The chain combines TRBV5-1 with TRBJ2-7; 8 bases match TRBD2. The specimen was naive CD4+ T cells from blood. The clonotype was recovered from a man aged 18-30 years with type 1 diabetes. The DNA for the CDR3 is TGCGCCAGCAGCCCGTATAGCGTCGCGGGGGGATACGAGCAGTACTTC. It codes for CASSPYSVAGGYEQYF.